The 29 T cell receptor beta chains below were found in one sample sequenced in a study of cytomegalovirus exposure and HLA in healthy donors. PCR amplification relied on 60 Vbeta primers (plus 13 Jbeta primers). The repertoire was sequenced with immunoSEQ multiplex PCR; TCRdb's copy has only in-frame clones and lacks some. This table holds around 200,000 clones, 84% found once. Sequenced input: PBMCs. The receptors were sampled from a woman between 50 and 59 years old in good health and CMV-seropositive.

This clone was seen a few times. Here the CDR3 reads CASSQEVNSYNSPLHF. The CDR3 coding sequence is TGCGCCAGCAGCCAAGAGGTGAATAGCTATAATTCACCCCTCCACTTT. The chain recombines TRBV4-1 with TRBJ1-6; no clear D. Germline CDR1 is MGHRA and CDR2 is YSYEKL. This CDR3 is built from 16 residues. V was trimmed by 0 bases and J by 3 bases, leaving 9 bases between them.

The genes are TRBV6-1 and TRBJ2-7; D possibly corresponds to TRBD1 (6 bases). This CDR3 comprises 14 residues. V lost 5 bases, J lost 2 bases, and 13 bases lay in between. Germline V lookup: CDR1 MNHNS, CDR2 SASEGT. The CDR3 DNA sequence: TGTGCCAGCAGTCAAATACAGGGCGCCTACGAGCAGTACTTC. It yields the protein CASSQIQGAYEQYF.

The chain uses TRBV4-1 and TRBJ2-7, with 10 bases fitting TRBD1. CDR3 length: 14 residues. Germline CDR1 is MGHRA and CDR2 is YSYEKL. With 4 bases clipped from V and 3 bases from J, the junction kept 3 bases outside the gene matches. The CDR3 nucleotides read TGCGCCAGCAGCCGAGGACAGGGGGTCTACGAGCAGTACTTC. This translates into CASSRGQGVYEQYF.

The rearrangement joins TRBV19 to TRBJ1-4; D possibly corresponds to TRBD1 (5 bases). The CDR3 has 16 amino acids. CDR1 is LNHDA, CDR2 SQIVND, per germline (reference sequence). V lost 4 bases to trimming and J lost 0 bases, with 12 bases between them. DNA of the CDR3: TGTGCCAGTAGTACCACAGGACGAGCAACTAATGAAAAACTGTTTTTT. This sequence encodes CASSTTGRATNEKLFF.

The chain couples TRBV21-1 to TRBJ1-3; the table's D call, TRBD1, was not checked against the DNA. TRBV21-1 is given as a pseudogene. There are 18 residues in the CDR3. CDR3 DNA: TGTGCCAGCAGCAACAAAAGTATTACAGGGGCCTCTGGAAACACCATATATTTT. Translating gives CASSNKSITGASGNTIYF.

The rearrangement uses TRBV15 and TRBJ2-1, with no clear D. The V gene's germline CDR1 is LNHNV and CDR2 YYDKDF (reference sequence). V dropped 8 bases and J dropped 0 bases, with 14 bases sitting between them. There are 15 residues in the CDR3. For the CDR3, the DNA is TGTGCCACCGGATCAGGCTTCAGCTCCTACAATGAGCAGTTCTTC. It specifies CATGSGFSSYNEQFF. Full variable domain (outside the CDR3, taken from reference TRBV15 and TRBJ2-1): DAMVIQNPRYQVTQFGKPVTLSCSQTLNHNVMYWYQQKSSQAPKLLFHYYDKDFNNEADTPDNFQSRRPNTSFCFLDIRSPGLGDTAMYLCATGSGFSSYNEQFFGPGTRLTVL.

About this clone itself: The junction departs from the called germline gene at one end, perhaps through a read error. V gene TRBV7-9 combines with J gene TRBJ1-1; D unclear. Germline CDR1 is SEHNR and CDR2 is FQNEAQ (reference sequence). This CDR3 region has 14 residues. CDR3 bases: TGTTCCAGCAGCTTAGGGAGCCCGGGCACTGAAGCTTTCTTT. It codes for CSSSLGSPGTEAFF.

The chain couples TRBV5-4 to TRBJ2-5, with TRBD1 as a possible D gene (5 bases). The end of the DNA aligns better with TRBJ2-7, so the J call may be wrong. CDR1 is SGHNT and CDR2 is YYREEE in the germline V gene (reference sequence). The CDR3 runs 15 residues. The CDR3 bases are TGTGCCAGCAGCTTGGAAGGGATGCAGGGCTACGAGCAGTACTTC. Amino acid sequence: CASSLEGMQGYEQYF.

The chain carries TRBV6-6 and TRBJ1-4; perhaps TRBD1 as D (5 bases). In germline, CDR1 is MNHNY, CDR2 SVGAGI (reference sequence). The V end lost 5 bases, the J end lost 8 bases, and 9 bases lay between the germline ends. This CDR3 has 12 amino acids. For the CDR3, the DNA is TGTGCCAGCAGTGTACGGACAGAAAAACTGTTTTTT. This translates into CASSVRTEKLFF.

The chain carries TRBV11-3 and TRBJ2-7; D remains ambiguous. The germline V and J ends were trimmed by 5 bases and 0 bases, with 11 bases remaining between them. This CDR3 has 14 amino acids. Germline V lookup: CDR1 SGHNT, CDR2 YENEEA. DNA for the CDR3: TGTGCCAGCAGCCCAATGAGGAGCTCCTACGAGCAGTACTTC. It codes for CASSPMRSSYEQYF. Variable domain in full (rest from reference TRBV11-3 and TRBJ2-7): EAGVVQSPRYKIIEKKQPVAFWCNPISGHNTLYWYLQNLGQGPELLIRYENEEAVDDSQLPKDRFSAERLKGVDSTLKIQPAELGDSAVYLCASSPMRSSYEQYFGPGTRLTVT.

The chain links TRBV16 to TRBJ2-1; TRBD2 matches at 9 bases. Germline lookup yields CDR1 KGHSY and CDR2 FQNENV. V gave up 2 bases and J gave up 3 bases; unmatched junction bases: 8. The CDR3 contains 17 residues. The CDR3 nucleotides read TGTGCCAGCAGCCAAGGCGGGGGGGCCGGGAACTACAATGAGCAGTTCTTC. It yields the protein CASSQGGGAGNYNEQFF.

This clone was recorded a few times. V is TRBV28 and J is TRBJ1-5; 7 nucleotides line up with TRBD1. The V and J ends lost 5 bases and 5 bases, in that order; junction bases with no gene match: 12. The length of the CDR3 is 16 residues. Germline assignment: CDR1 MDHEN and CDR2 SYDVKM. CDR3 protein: CASSLDQTGTHQPQHF. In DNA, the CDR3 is TGTGCCAGCAGTCTAGATCAGACAGGGACCCATCAGCCCCAGCATTTT.

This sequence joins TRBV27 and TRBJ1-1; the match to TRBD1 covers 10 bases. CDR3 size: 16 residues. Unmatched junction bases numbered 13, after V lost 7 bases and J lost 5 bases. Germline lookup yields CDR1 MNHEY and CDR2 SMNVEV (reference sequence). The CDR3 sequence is CASTRQGAAVTTEAFF. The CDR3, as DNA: TGTGCCAGCACCCGACAGGGGGCAGCGGTAACGACTGAAGCTTTCTTT.

The CDR3 DNA sequence: TGTGCCAGCAGCTTCAACAGGGGACCCACTGAAGCTTTCTTT. This encodes CASSFNRGPTEAFF. V and J are TRBV7-9 and TRBJ1-1; 7 bases line up with TRBD1. V lost 3 bases to trimming and J lost 4 bases; unmatched junction nucleotides: 5. The length of the CDR3 is 14 residues. From germline, CDR1 is SEHNR and CDR2 FQNEAQ (reference sequence). Supplemented by reference TRBV7-9 and TRBJ1-1, the full variable domain reads DTGVSQNPRHKITKRGQNVTFRCDPISEHNRLYWYRQTLGQGPEFLTYFQNEAQLEKSRLLSDRFSAERPKGSFSTLEIQRTEQGDSAMYLCASSFNRGPTEAFFGQGTRLTVV.

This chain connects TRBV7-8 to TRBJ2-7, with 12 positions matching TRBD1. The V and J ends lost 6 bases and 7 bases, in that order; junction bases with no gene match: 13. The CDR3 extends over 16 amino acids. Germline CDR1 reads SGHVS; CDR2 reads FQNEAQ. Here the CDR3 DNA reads TGTGCCAGCAGGTCGGATCCGGGACAGGGGGCGTGGGAGCAGTACTTC. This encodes CASRSDPGQGAWEQYF.

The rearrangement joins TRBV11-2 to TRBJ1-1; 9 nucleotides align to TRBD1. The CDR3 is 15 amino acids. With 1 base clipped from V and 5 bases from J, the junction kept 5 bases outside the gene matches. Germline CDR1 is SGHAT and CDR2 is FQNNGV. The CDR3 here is CASSLGQGVFTEAFF. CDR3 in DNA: TGTGCCAGCAGCTTAGGACAGGGGGTTTTTACTGAAGCTTTCTTT.

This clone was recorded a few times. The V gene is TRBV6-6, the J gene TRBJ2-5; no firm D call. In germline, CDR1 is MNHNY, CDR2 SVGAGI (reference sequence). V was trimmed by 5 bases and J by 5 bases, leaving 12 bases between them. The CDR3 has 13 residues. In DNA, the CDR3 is TGTGCCAGCAGTGACATCGCCAGGGAGACCCAGTACTTC. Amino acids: CASSDIARETQYF.

The CDR3 protein is CASSSSGGARAFTDTQYF. In nucleotides, the CDR3 is TGTGCCAGCAGCTCCAGCGGGGGAGCTCGGGCTTTCACAGATACGCAGTATTTT. The chain carries TRBV7-6 and TRBJ2-3; 8 bases align to TRBD2. The J segment lost 2 bases and the V segment lost 4 bases, leaving 14 bases of the junction unmatched. Germline CDR1 is SGHVS and CDR2 is FNYEAQ. The CDR3 spans 18 residues.

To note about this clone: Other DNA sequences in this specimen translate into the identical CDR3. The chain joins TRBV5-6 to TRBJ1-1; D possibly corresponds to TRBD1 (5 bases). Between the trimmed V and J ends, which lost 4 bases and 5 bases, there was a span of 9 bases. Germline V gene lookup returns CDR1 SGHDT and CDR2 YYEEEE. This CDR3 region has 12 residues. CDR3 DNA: TGTGCCAGCAGCCTCCGGGGGACTGAAGCTTTCTTT. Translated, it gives CASSLRGTEAFF.

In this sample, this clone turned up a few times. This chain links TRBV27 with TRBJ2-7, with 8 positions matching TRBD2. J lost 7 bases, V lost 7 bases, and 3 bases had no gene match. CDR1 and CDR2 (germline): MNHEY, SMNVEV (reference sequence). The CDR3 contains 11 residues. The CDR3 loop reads CASTSGGEQYF. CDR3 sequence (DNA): TGTGCCAGCACCTCGGGGGGGGAGCAGTACTTC.

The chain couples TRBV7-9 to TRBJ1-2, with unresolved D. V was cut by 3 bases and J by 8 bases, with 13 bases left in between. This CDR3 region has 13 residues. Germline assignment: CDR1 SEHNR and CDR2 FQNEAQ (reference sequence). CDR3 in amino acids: CASSLAASRGYTF. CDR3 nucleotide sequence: TGTGCCAGCAGCTTGGCAGCCTCGCGGGGCTACACCTTC.

CDR3 in amino acids: CASSIGWTAVETQYF. For the CDR3, the DNA is TGTGCCAGTAGTATAGGGTGGACTGCCGTTGAGACCCAGTACTTC. This chain joins TRBV19 and TRBJ2-5, with D perhaps matching TRBD2 (5 bases). Germline loops: CDR1 LNHDA, CDR2 SQIVND (reference sequence). The CDR3 contains 15 residues. V was pared by 1 base and J by 5 bases, with 14 bases between.

The CDR3 coding sequence is TGTGCCAGCAGCCCCCGGGACAGTAATCAGCCCCAGCATTTT. Translated: CASSPRDSNQPQHF. The chain has TRBV5-5 and TRBJ1-5; 7 bases agree with TRBD1. Germline assignment: CDR1 SGHKS and CDR2 YYEKEE (reference sequence). J was trimmed by 4 bases and V by 4 bases; bases with no gene match: 5. The CDR3 has 14 residues.

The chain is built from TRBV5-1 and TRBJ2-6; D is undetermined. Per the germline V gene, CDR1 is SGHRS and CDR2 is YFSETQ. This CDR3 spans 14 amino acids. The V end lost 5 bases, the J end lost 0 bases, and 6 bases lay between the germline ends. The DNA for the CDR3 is TGCGCCAGCAGTGAGAGCTCTGGGGCCAACGTCCTGACTTTC. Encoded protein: CASSESSGANVLTF. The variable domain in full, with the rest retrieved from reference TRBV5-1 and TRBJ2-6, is KAGVTQTPRYLIKTRGQQVTLSCSPISGHRSVSWYQQTPGQGLQFLFEYFSETQRNKGNFPGRFSGRQFSNSRSEMNVSTLELGDSALYLCASSESSGANVLTFGAGSRLTVL.

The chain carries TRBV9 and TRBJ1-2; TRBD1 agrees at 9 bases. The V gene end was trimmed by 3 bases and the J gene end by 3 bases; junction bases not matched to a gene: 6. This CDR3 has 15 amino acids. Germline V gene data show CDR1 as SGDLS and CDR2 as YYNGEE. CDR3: CASSAEQGAHYGYTF. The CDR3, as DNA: TGTGCCAGCAGCGCCGAACAGGGGGCCCACTATGGCTACACCTTC.

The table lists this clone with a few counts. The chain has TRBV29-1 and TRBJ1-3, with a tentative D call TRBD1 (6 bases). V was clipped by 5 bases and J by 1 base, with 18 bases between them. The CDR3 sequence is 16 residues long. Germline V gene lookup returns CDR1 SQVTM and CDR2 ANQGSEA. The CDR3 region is CSVSVTGGRSGNTIYF. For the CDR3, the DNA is TGCAGCGTTTCCGTAACGGGGGGGCGGTCTGGAAACACCATATATTTT.

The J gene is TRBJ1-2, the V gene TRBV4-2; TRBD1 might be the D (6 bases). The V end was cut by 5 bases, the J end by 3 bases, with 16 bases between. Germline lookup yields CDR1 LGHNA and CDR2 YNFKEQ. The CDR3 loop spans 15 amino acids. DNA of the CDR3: TGTGCCAGCAGCGAACAGGGATTGGGGGACTATGGCTACACCTTC. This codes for CASSEQGLGDYGYTF.

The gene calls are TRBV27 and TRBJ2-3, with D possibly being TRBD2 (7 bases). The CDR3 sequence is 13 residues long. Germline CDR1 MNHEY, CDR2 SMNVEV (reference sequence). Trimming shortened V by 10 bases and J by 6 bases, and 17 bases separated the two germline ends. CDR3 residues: CATHGGRWDTQYF. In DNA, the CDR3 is TGTGCCACCCACGGGGGGCGGTGGGATACGCAGTATTTT.

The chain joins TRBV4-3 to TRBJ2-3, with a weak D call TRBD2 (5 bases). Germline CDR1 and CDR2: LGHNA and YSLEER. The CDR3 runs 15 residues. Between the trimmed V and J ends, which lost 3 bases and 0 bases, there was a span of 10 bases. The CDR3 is CASSQDQRSTDTQYF. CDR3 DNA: TGCGCCAGCAGCCAGGACCAGCGGAGCACAGATACGCAGTATTTT.